This section outlines one T cell receptor (beta chain) sequence together with its context. These data belong to a study of T cell clones after liver transplantation. In the study overall: Samples came from ITN030ST, which attempted immunosuppression withdrawal within 2 years of liver transplantation. Three of eight recipients were HCV-positive; others had non-autoimmune, non-viral indications.

Per the germline V gene, CDR1 is GTSNPN and CDR2 is SVGIG (reference sequence). Trimming left V 0 bases short and J 4 bases short, with 7 bases between. The CDR3 covers 14 residues. Using immunoSEQ multiplex PCR, the repertoire was profiled, and TCRdb retains in-frame clones only, with some absent. The sample has approximately 7,300 clones; 80% are singletons. Sequencing used CD8+ T cells from blood, obtained before liver transplant. The chain couples TRBV30 to TRBJ2-6; tentative D call: TRBD1 (6 bases). This sequence was found in a human donor who received a liver transplant. CDR3 coding DNA: TGTGCCTGGAGTGTGGGGGCCGGGGCCAACGTCCTGACTTTC. Amino acid sequence: CAWSVGAGANVLTF.